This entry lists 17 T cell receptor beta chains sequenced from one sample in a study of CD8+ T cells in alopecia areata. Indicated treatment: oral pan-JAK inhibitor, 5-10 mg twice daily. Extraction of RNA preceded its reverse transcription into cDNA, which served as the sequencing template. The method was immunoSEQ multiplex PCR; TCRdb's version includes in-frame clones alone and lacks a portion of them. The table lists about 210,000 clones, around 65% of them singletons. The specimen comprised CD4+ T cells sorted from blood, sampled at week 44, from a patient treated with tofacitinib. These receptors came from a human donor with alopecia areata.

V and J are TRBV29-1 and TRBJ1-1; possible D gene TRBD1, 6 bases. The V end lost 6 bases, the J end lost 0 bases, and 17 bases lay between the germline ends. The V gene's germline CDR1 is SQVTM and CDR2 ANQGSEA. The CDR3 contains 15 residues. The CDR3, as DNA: TGCAGCGTACATCGCCGCGGACAGATGAACACTGAAGCTTTCTTT. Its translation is CSVHRRGQMNTEAFF.

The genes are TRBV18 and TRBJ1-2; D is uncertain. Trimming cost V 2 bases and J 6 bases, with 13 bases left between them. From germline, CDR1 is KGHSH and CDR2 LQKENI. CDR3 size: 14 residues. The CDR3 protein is CASSPYGDVDGYTF. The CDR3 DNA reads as TGTGCCAGCTCACCATATGGGGATGTTGATGGCTACACCTTC.

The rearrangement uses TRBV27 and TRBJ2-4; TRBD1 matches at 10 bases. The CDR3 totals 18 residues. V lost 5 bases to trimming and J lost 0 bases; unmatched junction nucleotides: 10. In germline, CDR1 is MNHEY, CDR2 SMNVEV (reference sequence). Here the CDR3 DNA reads TGTGCCAGCAGTGTCGGGACAGGGGAGGAAGTAGCCAAAAACATTCAGTACTTC. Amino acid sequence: CASSVGTGEEVAKNIQYF.

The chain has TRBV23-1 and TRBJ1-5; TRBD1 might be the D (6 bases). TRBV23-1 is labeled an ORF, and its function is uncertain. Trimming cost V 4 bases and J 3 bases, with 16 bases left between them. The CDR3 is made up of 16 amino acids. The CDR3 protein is CASSPSDRDTNQPQHF. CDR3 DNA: TGCGCCAGCAGTCCTTCAGACCGGGACACCAATCAGCCCCAGCATTTT.

CDR3 nucleotide sequence: TGTGCCAGCAGGGGGACAGGGGCTAATGAAAAACTGTTTTTT. As protein: CASRGTGANEKLFF. This chain uses TRBV25-1 with TRBJ1-4, with 10 bases identical to TRBD1. CDR3 length: 14 residues. Trimming at V came to 6 bases and at J to 3 bases, leaving 1 base not matched to a gene. The V gene's germline CDR1 is MGHDK and CDR2 SYGVNS.

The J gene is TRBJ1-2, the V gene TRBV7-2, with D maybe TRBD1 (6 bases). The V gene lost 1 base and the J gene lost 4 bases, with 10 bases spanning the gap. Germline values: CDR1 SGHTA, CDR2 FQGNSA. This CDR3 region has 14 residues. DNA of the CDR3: TGTGCCAGCAGCTTAGTCGGACAGCCCTATGGCTACACCTTC. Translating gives CASSLVGQPYGYTF.

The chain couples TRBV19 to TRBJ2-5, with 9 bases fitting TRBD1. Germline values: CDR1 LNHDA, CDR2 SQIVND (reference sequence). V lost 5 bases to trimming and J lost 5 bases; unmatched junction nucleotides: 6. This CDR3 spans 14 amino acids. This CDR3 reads CASSVTGGLETQYF. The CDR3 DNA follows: TGTGCCAGTAGTGTGACAGGGGGTCTGGAGACCCAGTACTTC.

The CDR3 here is CASSLGQGNSYNSPLHF. DNA of the CDR3: TGCGCCAGCAGCTTGGGACAGGGAAACTCCTATAATTCACCCCTCCACTTT. The chain joins TRBV5-1 to TRBJ1-6; 7 bases agree with TRBD1. The germline V gene has CDR1 SGHRS and CDR2 YFSETQ. Trimming at V came to 0 bases and at J to 0 bases, leaving 3 bases not matched to a gene. This CDR3 spans 17 amino acids.

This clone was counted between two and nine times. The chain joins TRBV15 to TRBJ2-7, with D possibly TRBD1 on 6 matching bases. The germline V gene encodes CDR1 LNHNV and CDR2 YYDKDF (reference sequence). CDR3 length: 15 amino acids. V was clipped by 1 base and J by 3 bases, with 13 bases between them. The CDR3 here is CATSRGTGFLYEQYF. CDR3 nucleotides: TGTGCCACCAGCAGAGGAACAGGGTTTCTCTACGAGCAGTACTTC.

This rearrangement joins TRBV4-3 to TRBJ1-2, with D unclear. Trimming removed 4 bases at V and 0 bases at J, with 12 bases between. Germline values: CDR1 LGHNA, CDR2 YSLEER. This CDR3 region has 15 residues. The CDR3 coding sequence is TGCGCCAGCAGCCCCACAAGGAGGACTAACTATGGCTACACCTTC. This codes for CASSPTRRTNYGYTF.

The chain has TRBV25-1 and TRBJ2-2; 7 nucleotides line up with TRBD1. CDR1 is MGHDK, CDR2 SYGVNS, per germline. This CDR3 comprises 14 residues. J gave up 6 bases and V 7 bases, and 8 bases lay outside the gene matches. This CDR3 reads CASTRTGRSGELFF. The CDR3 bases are TGTGCCAGCACCAGGACAGGAAGGTCCGGGGAGCTGTTTTTT. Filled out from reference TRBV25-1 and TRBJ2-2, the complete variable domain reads EADIYQTPRYLVIGTGKKITLECSQTMGHDKMYWYQQDPGMELHLIHYSYGVNSTEKGDLSSESTVSRIRTEHFPLTLESARPSHTSQYLCASTRTGRSGELFFGEGSRLTVL.

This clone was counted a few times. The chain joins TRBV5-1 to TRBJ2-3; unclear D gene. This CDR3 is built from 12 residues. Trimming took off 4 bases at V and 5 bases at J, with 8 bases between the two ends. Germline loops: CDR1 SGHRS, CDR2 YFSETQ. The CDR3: CASSISGDTQYF. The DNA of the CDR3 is TGCGCCAGCAGCATTTCAGGAGATACGCAGTATTTT.

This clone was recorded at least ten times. The CDR3 nucleotides are TGCGCCAGCAGTGAGGCTCAGGGTCCCCAGCATTTT. It encodes CASSEAQGPQHF. This chain links TRBV10-1 with TRBJ1-5; weak D call: TRBD1 (5 bases). Germline V lookup: CDR1 WNHNN, CDR2 SYGVQD (reference sequence). The length of the CDR3 is 12 residues. The germline V and J ends were trimmed by 2 bases and 10 bases, with 9 bases remaining between them.

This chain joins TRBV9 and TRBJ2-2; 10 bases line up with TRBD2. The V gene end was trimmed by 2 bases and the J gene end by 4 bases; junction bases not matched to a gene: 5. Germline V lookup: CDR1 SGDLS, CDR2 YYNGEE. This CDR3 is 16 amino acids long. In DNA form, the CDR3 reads TGTGCCAGCAGCGTGATCGGGACTAGCGTCACCGGGGAGCTGTTTTTT. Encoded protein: CASSVIGTSVTGELFF.

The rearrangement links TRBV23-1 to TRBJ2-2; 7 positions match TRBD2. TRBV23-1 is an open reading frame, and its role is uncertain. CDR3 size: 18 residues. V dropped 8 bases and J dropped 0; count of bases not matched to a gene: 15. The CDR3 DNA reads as TGCGCCAGCGCTACCCCTTGGGCGGGAGTTTCGAACACCGGGGAGCTGTTTTTT. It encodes CASATPWAGVSNTGELFF.

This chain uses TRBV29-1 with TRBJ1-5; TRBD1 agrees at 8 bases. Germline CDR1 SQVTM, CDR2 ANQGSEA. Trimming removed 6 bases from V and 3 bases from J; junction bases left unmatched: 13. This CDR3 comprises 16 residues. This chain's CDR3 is CSVPKPGQEANQPQHF. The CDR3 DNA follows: TGCAGCGTACCTAAACCGGGACAGGAGGCCAATCAGCCCCAGCATTTT.

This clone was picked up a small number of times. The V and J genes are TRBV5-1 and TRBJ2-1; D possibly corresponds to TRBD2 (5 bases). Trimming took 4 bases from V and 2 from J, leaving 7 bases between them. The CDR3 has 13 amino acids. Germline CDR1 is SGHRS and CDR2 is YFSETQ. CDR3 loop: CASSTGAYNEQFF. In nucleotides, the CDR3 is TGCGCCAGCAGCACCGGGGCCTACAATGAGCAGTTCTTC.